Below are 5 T cell receptor beta chains sequenced from a single sample in a study of cytomegalovirus exposure and HLA in healthy donors. Profiling relied on immunoSEQ multiplex PCR, and the TCRdb table lists in-frame clones only, not all of them. The table includes some 350,000 clones, roughly nine tenths detected once. Sequences were obtained from PBMCs. The source of these receptors is a woman in her 30s in good health and CMV-seropositive.

As to this clone: Different DNA sequences within this sample yield the same CDR3. The V gene is TRBV7-2, the J gene TRBJ1-4, with D maybe TRBD1 (5 bases). CDR1 SGHTA and CDR2 FQGNSA come from the germline V gene. CDR3 size: 15 residues. Trimming took off 1 base at V and 3 bases at J, with 9 bases between the two ends. The CDR3 protein is CASSLGGGSNEKLFF. The CDR3 coding sequence is TGTGCCAGCAGCTTAGGCGGGGGGTCTAATGAAAAACTGTTTTTT.

The chain is built from TRBV4-3 and TRBJ1-2, with D possibly being TRBD1 (5 bases). This CDR3 region has 14 residues. The V and J ends lost 4 bases and 4 bases respectively, with 13 bases between them. Germline V gene lookup returns CDR1 LGHNA and CDR2 YSLEER. CDR3 residues: CASSRGGVGYGYTF. The CDR3 bases are TGCGCCAGCAGCCGTGGGGGGGTGGGCTATGGCTACACCTTC.

The V gene is TRBV7-3, the J gene TRBJ2-1; TRBD2 is a possible D gene (5 bases). Trimming removed 0 bases at V and 3 bases at J, with 6 bases between. The CDR3 spans 14 residues. The V gene's germline CDR1 is SGHTA and CDR2 FQGTGA. The CDR3 reads CASSLTTSYNEQFF. CDR3 sequence (DNA): TGTGCCAGCAGCTTAACCACTAGCTACAATGAGCAGTTCTTC.

V and J are TRBV30 and TRBJ2-1; D unresolved. V lost 0 bases and J lost 6, with 12 bases in between. Germline values: CDR1 GTSNPN, CDR2 SVGIG (reference sequence). The CDR3 consists of 14 residues. The DNA for the CDR3 is TGTGCCTGGAGTGTACAAAGTGACCTCAATGAGCAGTTCTTC. Protein sequence: CAWSVQSDLNEQFF. The full variable domain, in which reference TRBV30 and TRBJ2-1 provide the parts outside the CDR3, is SQTIHQWPATLVQPVGSPLSLECTVEGTSNPNLYWYRQAAGRGLQLLFYSVGIGQISSEVPQNLSASRPQDRQFILSSKKLLLSDSGFYLCAWSVQSDLNEQFFGPGTRLTVL.

The chain links TRBV7-9 to TRBJ1-5; 10 bases are shared with TRBD1. V was pared by 1 base and J by 2 bases, with 2 bases of the junction left unmatched. Germline V CDR1 and CDR2: SEHNR, FQNEAQ (reference sequence). This CDR3 has 16 residues. The CDR3 loop reads CASSLGTGGRNQPQHF. In DNA form, the CDR3 reads TGTGCCAGCAGCTTAGGGACAGGGGGTCGCAATCAGCCCCAGCATTTT.